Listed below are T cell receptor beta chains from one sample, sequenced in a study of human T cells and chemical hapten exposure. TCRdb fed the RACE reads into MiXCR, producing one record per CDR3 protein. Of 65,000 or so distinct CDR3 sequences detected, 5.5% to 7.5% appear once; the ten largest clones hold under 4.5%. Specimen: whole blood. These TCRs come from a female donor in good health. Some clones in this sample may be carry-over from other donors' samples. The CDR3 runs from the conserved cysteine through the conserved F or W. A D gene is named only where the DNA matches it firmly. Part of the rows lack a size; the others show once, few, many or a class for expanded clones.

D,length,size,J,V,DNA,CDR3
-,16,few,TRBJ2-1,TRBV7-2,TGTGCCAGCAGCCGTGGGGCTGGTTCTTCTTACAATGAGCAGTTCTTC,CASSRGAGSSYNEQFF
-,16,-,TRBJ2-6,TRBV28,TGTGCCAGCATCCAAGGGGGAAGCTCTGGGGCCAACGTCCTGACTTTC,CASIQGGSSGANVLTF
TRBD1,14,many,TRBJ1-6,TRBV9,TGTGCCAGCAGCGTAGAGGGGGCGCGTTCACCCCTCCACTTT,CASSVEGARSPLHF
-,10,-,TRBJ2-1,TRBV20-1,TGCAGTGCTAGACTAAATGAGCAGTTCTTC,CSARLNEQFF
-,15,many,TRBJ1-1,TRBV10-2,TGCGCCAGCAGTGCCCCGATAGAATGGAGCACTGAAGCTTTCTTT,CASSAPIEWSTEAFF
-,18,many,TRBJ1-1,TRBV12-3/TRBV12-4,TGTGCCAGCAGTTTGACGACTGGGCCGAGAGTCTGGAACACTGAAGCTTTCTTT,CASSLTTGPRVWNTEAFF
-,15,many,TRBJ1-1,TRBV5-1,TGCGCCAGCAGCTTGGAGGTCAGGGGAATCGCTGAAGCTTTCTTT,CASSLEVRGIAEAFF
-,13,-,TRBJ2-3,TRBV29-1,TGCAGCGTTGAAGATCTTAGCACAGATACGCAGTATTTT,CSVEDLSTDTQYF
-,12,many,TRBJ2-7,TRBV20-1,TGCAGTGCTAGAGTCCCCACCTACGAGCAGTACTTC,CSARVPTYEQYF
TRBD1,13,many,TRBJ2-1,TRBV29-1,TGCAGCGTTGAAGTCGGGACAGGGGATGAGCAGTTCTTC,CSVEVGTGDEQFF
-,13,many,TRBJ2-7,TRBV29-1,TGCAGAGAGGGAGGGGGCTCCCCCTACGAGCAGTACTTC,CREGGGSPYEQYF
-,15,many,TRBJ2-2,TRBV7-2,TGTGCCAGCAGCTTATGGGGAGAGAACACCGGGGAGCTGTTTTTT,CASSLWGENTGELFF
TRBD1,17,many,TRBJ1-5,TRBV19,TGTGCCAGTAAGGTTGGGACAGGGGGCGAGGACAATCAGCCCCAGCATTTT,CASKVGTGGEDNQPQHF
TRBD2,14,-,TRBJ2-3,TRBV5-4,TGTGCCAGCAGCTTAGAGCGGGGGACAGATACGCAGTATTTT,CASSLERGTDTQYF
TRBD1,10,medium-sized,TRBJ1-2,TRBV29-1,TGCAGCGTGGAGACAGGGGGTATAACCTTC,CSVETGGITF
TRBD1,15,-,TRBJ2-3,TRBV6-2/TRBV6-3,TGTGCCAGCAGGAACGGACAGGGGGCGATTGATACGCAGTATTTT,CASRNGQGAIDTQYF
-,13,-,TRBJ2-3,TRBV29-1,TGCAGCTTACAGCTTGGGCTGACAGATACGCAATATTTT,CSLQLGLTDTQYF
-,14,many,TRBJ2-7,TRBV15,TGTGCCACCAGCTCTCCCGGGACCCCCTACGAGCAGTACTTC,CATSSPGTPYEQYF
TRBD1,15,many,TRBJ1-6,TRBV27,TGTGCCAGCACCGGGACAGGGTCGGATAATTCACCCCTCCACTTT,CASTGTGSDNSPLHF
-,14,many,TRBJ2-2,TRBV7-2,TGTGCCAGCAGCGGAACAGGGCTCACCGGGGAGCTGTTTTTT,CASSGTGLTGELFF
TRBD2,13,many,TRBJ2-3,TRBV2,TGTGCCAGCAGTAAACTAGCGGGAGATACGCAGTATTTT,CASSKLAGDTQYF
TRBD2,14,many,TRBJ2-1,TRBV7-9,TGTGCCAGCAGAGGGACTAGCGGGACCAATGAGCAGTTCTTC,CASRGTSGTNEQFF
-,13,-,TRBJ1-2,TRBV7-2,TGTGCCACCGAAGGGTCGGCGGGCTATGGCTACACCTTC,CATEGSAGYGYTF
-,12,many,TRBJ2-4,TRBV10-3,TGTGCCATCAACCGGGCTGAAAACATTCAGTACTTC,CAINRAENIQYF
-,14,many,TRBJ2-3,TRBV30,TGTGCCTGGAGTAGGGACTCCCATCCGGATACGCAGTATTTT,CAWSRDSHPDTQYF
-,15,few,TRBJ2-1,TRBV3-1,TGTGCCAGCAGCCAAGTCGTAGCGCCCTACAATGAGCAGTTCTTC,CASSQVVAPYNEQFF
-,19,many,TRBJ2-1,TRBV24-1,TGTGCCACCAGTGATTTGAGGAGACAGGGAGGGGAGTCCTACAATGAGCAGTTCTTC,CATSDLRRQGGESYNEQFF
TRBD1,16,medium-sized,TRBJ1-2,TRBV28,TGTGCCAGCAGTTTAGTACCGGGACAGGGGCACTATGGCTACACCTTC,CASSLVPGQGHYGYTF
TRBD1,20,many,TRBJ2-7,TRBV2,TGTGCCAGCAGCGATAGCACTATCAGGGGGCCTAAACCCTTCTCCTACGAGCAGTACTTC,CASSDSTIRGPKPFSYEQYF
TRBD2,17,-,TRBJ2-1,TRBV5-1,TGCGCCAGCAGCTTGGGCGGCGGGAGGAGCTCCTACAATGAGCAGTTCTTC,CASSLGGGRSSYNEQFF
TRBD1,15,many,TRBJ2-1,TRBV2,TGTGCCAGCAGGGAAGGACAGGGGGGATACAATGAGCAGTTCTTC,CASREGQGGYNEQFF
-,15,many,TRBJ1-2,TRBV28,TGTGCCAGCAGTTTAAGTACCTTCCACAGGGATGGCTACACCTTC,CASSLSTFHRDGYTF
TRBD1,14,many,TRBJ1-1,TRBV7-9,TGTGCCAGCTCCTGGACAGGCCAGAACACTGAAGCTTTCTTT,CASSWTGQNTEAFF
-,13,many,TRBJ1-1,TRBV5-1,TGCGCCAGCAGCGTGGAGGACGGGACGGAGGCTTTCTTT,CASSVEDGTEAFF
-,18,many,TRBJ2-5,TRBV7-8,TGTGCCAGCAGCTTAGGGGTAGCGGAGGCGAGATTCGGAGAGACCCAGTACTTC,CASSLGVAEARFGETQYF
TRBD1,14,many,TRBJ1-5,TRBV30,TGTGCCCTTCAACTCGGGACAGAGACCCAGCCCCAGCATTTT,CALQLGTETQPQHF
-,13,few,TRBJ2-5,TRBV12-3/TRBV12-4,TGTGCCAGCAGCCCCCCCGGGAGTGAGACCCAGTACTTC,CASSPPGSETQYF
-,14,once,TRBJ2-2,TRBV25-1,TGTGCCGGCAGTGAATCCCATAACACCGGGGAGCTGTTTTTT,CAGSESHNTGELFF
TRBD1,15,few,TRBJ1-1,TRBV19,TGTGCCAGTAGTCCGGACAGGGGGAGCCCCACTGAAGCTTTCTTT,CASSPDRGSPTEAFF
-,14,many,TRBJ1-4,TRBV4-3,TGCGCCAGCAGCCGCGACGGTTTTAATGAAAAACTGTTTTTT,CASSRDGFNEKLFF
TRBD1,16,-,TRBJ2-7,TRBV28,TGTGCCAGCAGTTCCCCGGGACAGGGTTCCACCTACGAGCAGTACTTC,CASSSPGQGSTYEQYF
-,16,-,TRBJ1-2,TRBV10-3,TGTGCCATCAGTGGTCAGGGACATCGAGCTAACTATGGCTACACCTTC,CAISGQGHRANYGYTF
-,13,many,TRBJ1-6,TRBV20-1,TGCAGTCCCGGGACATCGGATAATTCACCCCTCCACTTT,CSPGTSDNSPLHF
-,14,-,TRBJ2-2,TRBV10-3,TGTGCCATCAGATATGAAACGAACACCGGGGAGCTGTTTTTT,CAIRYETNTGELFF
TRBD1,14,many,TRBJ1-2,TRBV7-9,TGTGCCAGCAGCGCGACAGGGGGCTCGGATGGCTACACCTTC,CASSATGGSDGYTF
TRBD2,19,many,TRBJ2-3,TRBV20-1,TGCAGTGCTAGAGCCCCCTGGCAGACTAGCGGGAGGGCCACAGATACGCAGTATTTT,CSARAPWQTSGRATDTQYF
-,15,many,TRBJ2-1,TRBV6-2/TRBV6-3,TGTGCCAGCAGTCTCCCTCAGAGGCCCTACAATGAGCAGTTCTTC,CASSLPQRPYNEQFF
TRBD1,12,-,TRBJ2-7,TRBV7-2,TGTGCCAGCAGCCCGGGACAGGGGAGAACAACCTTC,CASSPGQGRTTF
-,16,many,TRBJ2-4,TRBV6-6,TGTGCCAGCAGCTCACTAGCAAATCTAGCCAAAAACATTCAGTACTTC,CASSSLANLAKNIQYF
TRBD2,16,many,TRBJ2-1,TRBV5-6,TGTGCCAGCAGCCCGGGACTAGCGGGAGCCTACAATGAGCAGTTCTTC,CASSPGLAGAYNEQFF
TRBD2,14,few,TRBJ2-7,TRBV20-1,TGCAGTGCTGAGGGAGAGGGAGGGCCCCACGAGCAGTACTTC,CSAEGEGGPHEQYF
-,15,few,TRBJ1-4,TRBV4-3,TGCGCCAGCAGCCTCGCCAGATCAACTAATGAAAAACTGTTTTTT,CASSLARSTNEKLFF
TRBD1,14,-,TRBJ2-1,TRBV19,TGTGCCAGTCGACAGGGGGGAAAGGGCAATGAGCAGTTCTTC,CASRQGGKGNEQFF
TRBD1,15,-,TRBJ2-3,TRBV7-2,TGTGCCAGCAGCATACAGGGGTATTCACAAGATACGCAGTATTTT,CASSIQGYSQDTQYF
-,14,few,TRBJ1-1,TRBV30,TGTGCCTGGAGTGTCTCTAACTCGAACACTGAAGCTTTCTTT,CAWSVSNSNTEAFF
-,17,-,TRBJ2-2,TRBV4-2,TGTGCCAGCAGCCAAGATCAAGGGACCGGGGGATCCGGGGAGCTGTTTTTT,CASSQDQGTGGSGELFF
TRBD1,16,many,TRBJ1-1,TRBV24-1,TGTGCCACCAGTGATTCCCGACAGGGCCACAACACTGAAGCTTTCTTT,CATSDSRQGHNTEAFF
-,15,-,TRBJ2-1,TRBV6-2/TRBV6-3,TGTGCCAGCAGTTACGATCGCCCGAAGAACAATGAGCAGTTCTTC,CASSYDRPKNNEQFF
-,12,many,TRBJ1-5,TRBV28,TGTGCCAGCACGCAGGAGAATCAGCCCCAGCATTTT,CASTQENQPQHF
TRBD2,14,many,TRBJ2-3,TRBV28,TGTGCCAGCAGTTTGACTAGCGTCGGGGATACGCAGTATTTT,CASSLTSVGDTQYF